This TCR beta chain is drawn from a study of neurological immune-mediated disorders. Overall study results and limits: A possible signature was seen in one related-CDR3 cluster, into which phylogenetic grouping placed the repertoires of 18 of 34 multiple sclerosis patients. None of the CDR3 amino acid sequences of expanded clones recurred across subjects, suggesting private repertoires in all groups.

This clonotype was observed many times. What it recognizes is unknown. The method for making cDNA was 5'RACE, and it used 10-nucleotide random UMIs. TCRdb recomputed calls from the 5' RACE reads with MiXCR, one row per CDR3 protein. The sample yields approximately 52,000 distinct CDR3 sequences, 3% to 3.5% seen once. V was pared by 4 bases and J by 5 bases, with 11 bases between. The CDR3 totals 13 residues. The sample was PBMCs. This TCR derives from a man aged 35-49 years with multiple sclerosis. The chain is built from TRBV12-3 or TRBV12-4 and TRBJ2-5; the D is unclear. The CDR3 DNA reads as TGTGCCAGCAGTTACAGTCTCGGGGAGACCCAGTACTTC. This translates into CASSYSLGETQYF.